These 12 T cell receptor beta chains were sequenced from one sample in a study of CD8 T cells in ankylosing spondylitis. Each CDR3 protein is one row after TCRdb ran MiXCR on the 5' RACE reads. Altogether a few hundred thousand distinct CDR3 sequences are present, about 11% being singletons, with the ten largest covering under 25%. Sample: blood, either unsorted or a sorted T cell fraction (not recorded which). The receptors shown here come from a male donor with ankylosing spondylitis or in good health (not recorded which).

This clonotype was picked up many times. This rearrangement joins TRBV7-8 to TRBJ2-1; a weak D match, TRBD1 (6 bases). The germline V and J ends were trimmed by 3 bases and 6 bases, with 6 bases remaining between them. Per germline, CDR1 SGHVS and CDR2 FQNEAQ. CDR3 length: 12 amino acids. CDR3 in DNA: TGTGCCAGCAGCTTGACAGGCAATGAGCAGTTCTTC. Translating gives CASSLTGNEQFF.

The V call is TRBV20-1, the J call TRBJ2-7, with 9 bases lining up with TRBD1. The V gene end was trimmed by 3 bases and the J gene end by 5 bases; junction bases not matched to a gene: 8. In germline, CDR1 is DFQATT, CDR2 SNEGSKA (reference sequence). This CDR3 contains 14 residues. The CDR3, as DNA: TGCAGTGCTAGTAACCACAGGGGGCAAGACGAGCAGTACTTC. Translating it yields CSASNHRGQDEQYF.

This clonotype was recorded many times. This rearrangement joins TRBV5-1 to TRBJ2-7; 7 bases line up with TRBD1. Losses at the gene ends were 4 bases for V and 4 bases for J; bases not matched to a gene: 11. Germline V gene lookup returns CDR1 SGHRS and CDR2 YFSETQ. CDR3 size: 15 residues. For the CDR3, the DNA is TGCGCCAGCAGCCTAACGGGACAGATAACTTACGAGCAGTACTTC. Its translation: CASSLTGQITYEQYF.

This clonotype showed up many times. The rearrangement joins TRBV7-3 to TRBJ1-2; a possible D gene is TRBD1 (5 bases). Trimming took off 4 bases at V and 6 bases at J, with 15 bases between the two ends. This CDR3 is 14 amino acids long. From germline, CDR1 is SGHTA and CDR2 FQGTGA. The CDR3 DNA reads TGTGCCAGCAGCTCCCCAGGGTTTCAGGATGGCTACACCTTC. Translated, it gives CASSSPGFQDGYTF. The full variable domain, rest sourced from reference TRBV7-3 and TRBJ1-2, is GAGVSQTPSNKVTEKGKYVELRCDPISGHTALYWYRQSLGQGPEFLIYFQGTGAADDSGLPNDRFFAVRPEGSVSTLKIQRTERGDSAVYLCASSSPGFQDGYTFGSGTRLTVV.

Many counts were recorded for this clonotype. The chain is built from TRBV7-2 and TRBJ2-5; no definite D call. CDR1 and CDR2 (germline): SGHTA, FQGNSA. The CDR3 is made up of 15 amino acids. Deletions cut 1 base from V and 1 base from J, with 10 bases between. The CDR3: CASSLGDRTQETQYF. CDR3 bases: TGTGCCAGCAGCTTAGGGGATAGAACCCAAGAGACCCAGTACTTC.

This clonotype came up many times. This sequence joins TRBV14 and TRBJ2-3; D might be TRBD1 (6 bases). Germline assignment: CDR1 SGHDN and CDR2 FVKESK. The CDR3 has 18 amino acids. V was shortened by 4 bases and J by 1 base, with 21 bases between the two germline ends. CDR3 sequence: CASSPGHEADSRTDTQYF. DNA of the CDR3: TGTGCCAGCAGCCCGGGACACGAAGCGGATTCTCGCACAGATACGCAGTATTTT.

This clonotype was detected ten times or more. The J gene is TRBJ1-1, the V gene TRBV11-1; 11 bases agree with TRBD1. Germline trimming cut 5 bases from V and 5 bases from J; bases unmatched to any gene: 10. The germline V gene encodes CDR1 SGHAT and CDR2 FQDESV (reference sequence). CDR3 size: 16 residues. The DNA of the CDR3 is TGTGCCAGCAGCCAATCTCCGGGACAGGGGGTGACTGAAGCTTTCTTT. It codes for CASSQSPGQGVTEAFF.

In nucleotides, the CDR3 is TGTGCCAGCAGCTTAACTCGGGCTGGAGGGGCCAACGTCCTGACTTTC. Translated, it gives CASSLTRAGGANVLTF. The rearrangement links TRBV7-2 to TRBJ2-6; D unclear. Germline V gene sequence: CDR1 SGHTA, CDR2 FQGNSA. The CDR3 length is 16 residues. The ends were cut back, 2 bases at V and 4 bases at J, with 12 bases in the middle.

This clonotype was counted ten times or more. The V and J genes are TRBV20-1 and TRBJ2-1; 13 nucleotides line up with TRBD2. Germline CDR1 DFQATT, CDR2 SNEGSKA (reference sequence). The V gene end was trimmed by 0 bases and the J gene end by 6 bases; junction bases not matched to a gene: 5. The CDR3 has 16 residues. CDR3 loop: CSARDVTSGGANEQFF. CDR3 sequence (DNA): TGCAGTGCTAGAGATGTCACTAGCGGGGGGGCCAATGAGCAGTTCTTC.

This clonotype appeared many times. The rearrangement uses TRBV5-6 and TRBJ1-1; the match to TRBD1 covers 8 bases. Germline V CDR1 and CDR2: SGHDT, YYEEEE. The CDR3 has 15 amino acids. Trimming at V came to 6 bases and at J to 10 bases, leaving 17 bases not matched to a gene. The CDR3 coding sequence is TGTGCCAGCATGGCCCGGCAGGGGGCCTCTAGCGGAGCTTTCTTT. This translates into CASMARQGASSGAFF.

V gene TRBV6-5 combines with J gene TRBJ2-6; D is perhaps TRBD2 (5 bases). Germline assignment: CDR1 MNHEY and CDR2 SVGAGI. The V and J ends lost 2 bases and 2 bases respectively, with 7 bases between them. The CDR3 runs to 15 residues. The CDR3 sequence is CASSYRGPGANVLTF. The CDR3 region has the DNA TGTGCCAGCAGTTACCGAGGGCCTGGGGCCAACGTCCTGACTTTC.

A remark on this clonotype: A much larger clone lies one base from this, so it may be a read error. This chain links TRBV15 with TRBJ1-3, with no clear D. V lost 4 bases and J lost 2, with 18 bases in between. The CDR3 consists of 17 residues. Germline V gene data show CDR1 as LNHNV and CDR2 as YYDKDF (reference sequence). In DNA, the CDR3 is TGTGCCACCAGCAAACAGTCAACCTGGGGAACTGGAAACACCATATATTTT. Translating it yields CATSKQSTWGTGNTIYF.